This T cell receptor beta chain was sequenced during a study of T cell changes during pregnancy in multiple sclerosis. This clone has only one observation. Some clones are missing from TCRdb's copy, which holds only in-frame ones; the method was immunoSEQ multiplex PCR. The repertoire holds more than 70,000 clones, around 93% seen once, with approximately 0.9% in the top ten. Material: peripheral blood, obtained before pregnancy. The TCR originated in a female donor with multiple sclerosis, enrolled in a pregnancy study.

The CDR3 coding sequence is TGTGCCAGCAGCCACACAGGGGGACACGAGCAGTACTTC. Translating it yields CASSHTGGHEQYF. The chain joins TRBV7-2 to TRBJ2-7; 8 nucleotides align to TRBD1. V was clipped by 5 bases and J by 5 bases; unmatched bases: 5. Germline lookup yields CDR1 SGHTA and CDR2 FQGNSA. The CDR3 covers 13 residues. The full variable domain, its missing parts supplied by reference TRBV7-2 and TRBJ2-7, is GAGVSQSPSNKVTEKGKDVELRCDPISGHTALYWYRQSLGQGLEFLIYFQGNSAPDKSGLPSDRFSAERTGGSVSTLTIQRTQQEDSAVYLCASSHTGGHEQYFGPGTRLTVT.